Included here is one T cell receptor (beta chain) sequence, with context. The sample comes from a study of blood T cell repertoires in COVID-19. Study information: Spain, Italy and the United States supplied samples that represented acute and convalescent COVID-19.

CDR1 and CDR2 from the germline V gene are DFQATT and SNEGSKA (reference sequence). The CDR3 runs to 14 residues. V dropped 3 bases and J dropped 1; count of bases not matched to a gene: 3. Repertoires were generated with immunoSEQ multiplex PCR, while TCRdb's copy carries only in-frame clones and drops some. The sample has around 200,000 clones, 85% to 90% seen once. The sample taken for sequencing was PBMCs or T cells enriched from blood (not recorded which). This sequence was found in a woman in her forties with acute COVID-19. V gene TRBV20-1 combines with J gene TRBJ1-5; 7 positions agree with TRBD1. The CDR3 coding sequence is TGCAGTGCTAGTGTCAGGGGGAGCAATCAGCCCCAGCATTTT. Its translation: CSASVRGSNQPQHF.